This T cell receptor (beta chain) appears in the sequencing data of a study of T cell responses to AZD1222 COVID-19 vaccine. Whole-study results and caveats: The peak T cell response came first, and repertoires were sampled only after it. The breadth and depth of Spike-specific TCRs increased once two AZD1222 doses had been given.

V lost 1 base, J lost 10 bases, and 16 bases lay in between. Germline assignment: CDR1 MNHNS and CDR2 SASEGT. The CDR3 consists of 14 residues. About this clone: Its antigen is as yet unknown.

Clones were sequenced by immunoSEQ multiplex PCR, and TCRdb holds only the in-frame ones, with some missing. The sample records 63,000 or so clones, 85% to 90% being singletons. This rearrangement joins TRBV6-1 to TRBJ1-2; D perhaps matches TRBD1 (5 bases). The origin of this receptor is an adult in good health. Sequenced here: peripheral blood, sampled on day 0 of AZD1222 vaccination. CDR3 bases: TGTGCCAGCAGTGAAGGCGGGGGGGTGGCGGTCTACACCTTC. Its translation is CASSEGGGVAVYTF.